This T cell receptor beta chain stems from a study of T-cell memory formation after mild COVID-19. Across the whole study: TCR clusters were largely donor specific. General study results and limits: Shrinking CD4+ clones resided mostly in CM and EM, and CD8+ ones in EMRA. Certain responding clones were present in pre-infection memory, suggesting participation of cross-reactive memory. Nothing confirmed that second-wave clones peaking on day 37 were specific for SARS-CoV-2.

A few counts support this clonotype. Its antigen is not identified. The CDR3 has 14 residues. Germline-derived CDR1 and CDR2 are MNHEY and SVGEGT. V shed 2 bases and J shed 10 bases, with 12 bases lying between them. TCRdb passed the 5' RACE reads through MiXCR, listing each CDR3 protein once. Of fewer than 200,000 distinct CDR3 sequences listed, 10% to 15% are singletons. The TCR was taken from a man between 18 and 35 years old who had mild COVID-19 (a few samples of this study predate the infection). Cell type and time point are not known. The sample comprised PBMCs or a T cell subset sorted from them (not recorded which). The chain is built from TRBV6-2 or TRBV6-3 and TRBJ1-6, with D hard to call. The CDR3 DNA sequence: TGTGCCAGCAGTTACCGGGTTTACCGGTCACCCCTCCACTTT. Translated: CASSYRVYRSPLHF.